The 32 T cell receptor beta chains below were found in one sample sequenced in a study of response to subunit inactivated influenza vaccine. TCRdb reprocessed the RT-PCR reads via MiXCR and lists one record per CDR3 protein. Of hundreds of thousands of distinct CDR3 sequences listed, less than 10% are singletons. Specimen: PBMCs from blood, collected less than 25 months after vaccination. These receptors came from a man in his fifties or sixties who received an inactivated influenza vaccine.

This clonotype was seen repeatedly, ten times or more. The CDR3 sequence: CASSLGQTETQYF. CDR3 bases: TGTGCCAGCAGTCTAGGACAGACGGAGACCCAGTACTTC. This chain connects TRBV12-3 or TRBV12-4 to TRBJ2-5, with TRBD1 as a possible D gene (6 bases). Deletions cut 5 bases from V and 5 bases from J, with 12 bases between. The CDR3 has 13 amino acids.

This clonotype showed up just a few times. The gene calls are TRBV29-1 and TRBJ2-1; the D gene is possibly TRBD1 (6 bases). Trimming removed 2 bases from V and 5 bases from J, with 16 bases in between. Germline values: CDR1 SQVTM, CDR2 ANQGSEA. CDR3 length: 15 residues. This CDR3 reads CSVESYGQFNNEQFF. DNA for the CDR3: TGCAGCGTTGAATCCTATGGACAGTTTAACAATGAGCAGTTCTTC.

The genes are TRBV5-1 and TRBJ2-1, with D unresolved. The CDR3 has 15 amino acids. Germline CDR1 and CDR2: SGHRS and YFSETQ. The V end lost 2 bases, the J end lost 7 bases, and 16 bases lay between the germline ends. The CDR3 spells CASSLGSHPSNEQFF. In DNA, the CDR3 is TGCGCCAGCAGCTTAGGGTCTCACCCTTCGAATGAGCAGTTCTTC.

This clonotype was counted a few times. The chain recombines TRBV2 with TRBJ2-7; 11 nucleotides match TRBD2. Germline-derived CDR1 and CDR2 are SNHLY and FYNNEI. The CDR3 has 15 amino acids. With V trimmed by 8 bases and J by 7 bases, 13 bases remained unmatched. The CDR3 sequence is CASGSGTSGSVEQYF. The CDR3, as DNA: TGTGCCAGCGGCTCCGGGACTAGCGGTTCCGTGGAGCAGTACTTC.

Ten or more counts support this clonotype. The chain carries TRBV11-2 and TRBJ2-7; 9 bases match TRBD1. The CDR3 sequence is 15 residues long. The germline V gene has CDR1 SGHAT and CDR2 FQNNGV. V was clipped by 2 bases and J by 4 bases; unmatched bases: 6. The CDR3 DNA is TGTGCCAGCAGCTTAACGGACAGGGGCAGATACGAGCAGTACTTC. Amino acid sequence: CASSLTDRGRYEQYF.

This clonotype was detected a few times. The rearrangement joins TRBV12-3 or TRBV12-4 to TRBJ2-2; D is possibly TRBD2 (6 bases). CDR3 size: 16 residues. Trimming took off 3 bases at V and 2 bases at J, with 13 bases between the two ends. CDR3 coding DNA: TGTGCCAGCAGTTTTTGGAGGGGCTTCAACACCGGGGAGCTGTTTTTT. Translated: CASSFWRGFNTGELFF.

This clonotype was observed a handful of times. J is TRBJ2-4 and V is TRBV11-2; the match to TRBD2 covers 7 bases. The germline V gene has CDR1 SGHAT and CDR2 FQNNGV. This CDR3 comprises 14 residues. V shed 5 bases, J shed 9 bases, and the junction held 10 bases outside the gene matches. The DNA for the CDR3 is TGTGCCAGCAGCCTCTGGGGGGGGGACGGCATTCAGTACTTC. It encodes CASSLWGGDGIQYF.

This clonotype came up many times. The DNA for the CDR3 is TGTGCCAGCAGTTACAGAGACTACCGAGGCTACGAGCAGTACTTC. As protein: CASSYRDYRGYEQYF. V gene TRBV6-2 or TRBV6-3 combines with J gene TRBJ2-7; D possibly corresponds to TRBD2 (5 bases). Germline CDR1 MNHEY, CDR2 SVGEGT. The V gene lost 2 bases and the J gene lost 3 bases, with 14 bases spanning the gap. This CDR3 spans 15 amino acids.

This clonotype was seen a handful of times. The chain has TRBV9 and TRBJ2-7; a weak D match, TRBD1 (6 bases). Trimming shortened V by 4 bases and J by 3 bases, and 17 bases separated the two germline ends. The length of the CDR3 is 15 residues. CDR1 and CDR2 from the germline V gene are SGDLS and YYNGEE. In DNA form, the CDR3 reads TGTGCCAGCAGCCCAACCCGGACAGCGAGCTACGAGCAGTACTTC. Its protein is CASSPTRTASYEQYF.

This clonotype was seen a handful of times. The rearrangement joins TRBV7-9 to TRBJ2-1; possibly TRBD2 for D (6 bases). Germline V CDR1 and CDR2: SEHNR, FQNEAQ (reference sequence). CDR3 length: 16 amino acids. V gave up 4 bases and J gave up 7 bases, with 20 bases separating them. CDR3 residues: CASSSRLVLEKNEQFF. The CDR3 DNA reads TGTGCCAGCAGCTCCAGACTAGTTTTGGAGAAGAATGAGCAGTTCTTC.

At least ten counts were recorded for this clonotype. Because the CDR3 is missing its conserved closing phenylalanine or tryptophan, this is likely a read error. No DNA is shown, since the ends of the CDR3 on it are uncertain; the CDR3 is the one TCRdb lists. The chain uses TRBV7-2 and TRBJ2-7; whether TRBD2, the table's D call, matches the DNA was not checked. Germline V gene lookup returns CDR1 SGHTA and CDR2 FQGNSA. The CDR3 is 13 residues long, counting both termini. The CDR3 protein is CASSLPGCGEGPI.

This clonotype came up a few times. The chain couples TRBV4-2 to TRBJ1-4, with 9 bases matching TRBD1. This CDR3 region has 15 residues. The J segment lost 7 bases and the V segment lost 2 bases, leaving 5 bases of the junction unmatched. In germline, CDR1 is LGHNA, CDR2 YNFKEQ. The CDR3 loop is CASSQTGGISEKLFF. The CDR3 region has the DNA TGTGCCAGCAGCCAAACAGGGGGCATAAGTGAAAAACTGTTTTTT.

The chain employs TRBV28 and TRBJ2-7; weak D call: TRBD2 (6 bases). Germline V gene data show CDR1 as MDHEN and CDR2 as SYDVKM. V lost 1 base to trimming and J lost 2 bases, with 18 bases between them. The CDR3 extends over 17 amino acids. This CDR3 is CASSLLTLVGRPYEQYF. In nucleotides, the CDR3 is TGTGCCAGCAGTTTATTAACTCTAGTGGGGAGGCCCTACGAGCAGTACTTC. Based on the CDR3 plus reference TRBV28 and TRBJ2-7, the full variable domain is DVKVTQSSRYLVKRTGEKVFLECVQDMDHENMFWYRQDPGLGLRLIYFSYDVKMKEKGDIPEGYSVSREKKERFSLILESASTNQTSMYLCASSLLTLVGRPYEQYFGPGTRLTVT.

This clonotype was recorded a few times. V and J are TRBV28 and TRBJ2-1; D remains ambiguous. Germline-derived CDR1 and CDR2 are MDHEN and SYDVKM. The CDR3 has 15 amino acids. V dropped 1 base and J dropped 6 bases, with 13 bases sitting between them. CDR3 in DNA: TGTGCCAGCAGTTTATTCCCTAGTTCGTTCAATGAGCAGTTCTTC. Translation: CASSLFPSSFNEQFF.

This clonotype came up a few times. The chain recombines TRBV6-1 with TRBJ2-7; D not certain. Trimming left V 3 bases short and J 3 bases short, with 9 bases between. Germline V gene sequence: CDR1 MNHNS, CDR2 SASEGT. There are 13 residues in the CDR3. In DNA form, the CDR3 reads TGTGCCAGCAGTGAGAGTATTTTCTACGAGCAGTACTTC. Translation gives CASSESIFYEQYF.

This clonotype has just a few counts. The chain couples TRBV6-2 or TRBV6-3 to TRBJ1-1; D perhaps matches TRBD1 (5 bases). The CDR3 has 14 residues. Per the germline V gene, CDR1 is MNHEY and CDR2 is SVGEGT. V lost 4 bases and J 4 bases, leaving 13 bases between the germline ends. CDR3 nucleotide sequence: TGTGCCAGCAGTTGGGGGTCTCCCTTCACTGAAGCTTTCTTT. This translates into CASSWGSPFTEAFF.

This clonotype came up a few times. The CDR3 nucleotides read TGTGCCAGCAGTAGGGGGGTCAACTATGGCTACACCTTC. Translation gives CASSRGVNYGYTF. The V call is TRBV27, the J call TRBJ1-2, with a weak D call TRBD1 (6 bases). The CDR3 contains 13 residues. Germline-derived CDR1 and CDR2 are MNHEY and SMNVEV (reference sequence). V lost 5 bases and J lost 2, with 9 bases in between.

V usage is TRBV13 and J usage is TRBJ2-3, with D possibly being TRBD2 (6 bases). V was trimmed by 5 bases and J by 4 bases, leaving 16 bases between them. Germline values: CDR1 PRHDT, CDR2 FYEKMQ (reference sequence). CDR3 length: 15 amino acids. CDR3 coding DNA: TGTGCCAGCAGCCCCCGGGGCAGGGAGGCAGATACGCAGTATTTT. It translates to CASSPRGREADTQYF.

This clonotype has ten or more counts. The chain employs TRBV13 and TRBJ2-7; 7 nucleotides align to TRBD1. CDR3 length equals 14 residues. Per the germline V gene, CDR1 is PRHDT and CDR2 is FYEKMQ (reference sequence). V lost 5 bases to trimming and J lost 5 bases; unmatched junction nucleotides: 9. The DNA of the CDR3 is TGTGCCAGCAGCCCCCGGGACAGATGGCACGAGCAGTACTTC. Encoded protein: CASSPRDRWHEQYF.

At least ten counts were recorded for this clonotype. This chain connects TRBV7-9 to TRBJ2-5, with D uncertain. CDR1 is SEHNR and CDR2 is FQNEAQ in the germline V gene (reference sequence). With 5 bases removed from V and 2 bases from J, the gap between germline ends came to 15 bases. There are 15 residues in the CDR3. The CDR3 DNA sequence: TGTGCCAGCAGCCCCCACATAGGCCAGCAAGAGACCCAGTACTTC. It translates to CASSPHIGQQETQYF. Together with reference TRBV7-9 and TRBJ2-5, the CDR3 gives the full variable domain: DTGVSQNPRHKITKRGQNVTFRCDPISEHNRLYWYRQTLGQGPEFLTYFQNEAQLEKSRLLSDRFSAERPKGSFSTLEIQRTEQGDSAMYLCASSPHIGQQETQYFGPGTRLLVL.

This clonotype has more than one count but fewer than ten. V gene TRBV14 combines with J gene TRBJ2-1; 12 bases are a match to TRBD2. V shed 3 bases, J shed 6 bases, and the junction held 6 bases outside the gene matches. The CDR3 is made up of 16 amino acids. Germline V gene lookup returns CDR1 SGHDN and CDR2 FVKESK. The CDR3 here is CASSHYLAGGINEQFF. CDR3 nucleotides: TGTGCCAGCAGCCACTACCTAGCGGGGGGGATCAATGAGCAGTTCTTC.

This clonotype occurred many times. The chain combines TRBV5-1 with TRBJ2-2; D remains ambiguous. V dropped 6 bases and J dropped 6 bases, with 6 bases sitting between them. Germline V gene data show CDR1 as SGHRS and CDR2 as YFSETQ. CDR3 length: 11 residues. CDR3 loop: CASTNAGELFF. In DNA form, the CDR3 reads TGCGCCAGCACGAATGCCGGGGAGCTGTTTTTT.

This clonotype occurred a few times. The chain has TRBV7-9 and TRBJ2-3, with 12 positions matching TRBD2. The J segment lost 4 bases and the V segment lost 5 bases, leaving 7 bases of the junction unmatched. Germline CDR1 and CDR2: SEHNR and FQNEAQ (reference sequence). There are 16 residues in the CDR3. In DNA, the CDR3 is TGTGCCAGCAGCCAAGACCGACTAGCGGGGGCAGATACGCAGTATTTT. Protein sequence: CASSQDRLAGADTQYF. Based on the CDR3 plus reference TRBV7-9 and TRBJ2-3, the full variable domain is DTGVSQNPRHKITKRGQNVTFRCDPISEHNRLYWYRQTLGQGPEFLTYFQNEAQLEKSRLLSDRFSAERPKGSFSTLEIQRTEQGDSAMYLCASSQDRLAGADTQYFGPGTRLTVL.

This clonotype was detected only a few times. The CDR3: CASSPSGQSNQPQHF. The CDR3 nucleotides read TGTGCCAGCAGCCCTTCGGGACAGAGCAATCAGCCCCAGCATTTT. The J gene is TRBJ1-5, the V gene TRBV3-1; 7 nucleotides line up with TRBD1. The V gene end was trimmed by 4 bases and the J gene end by 1 base; junction bases not matched to a gene: 4. The CDR3 spans 15 residues. Per germline, CDR1 LGHDT and CDR2 YNNKEL (reference sequence).

Remarks on this clonotype: A much larger clone differs by one base, so this may be a read error. The chain is built from TRBV7-2 and TRBJ1-4, with D perhaps TRBD1 (5 bases). There are 14 residues in the CDR3. Trimming pared 3 bases from V and 4 bases from J, leaving 9 bases between. Germline CDR1 and CDR2: SGHTA and FQGNSA. CDR3 sequence (DNA): TGTACCAGCAGCTTGGCCAGGGATAATGAAAAACTGTTTTTT. Amino acid sequence: CTSSLARDNEKLFF.

This chain links TRBV9 with TRBJ2-1, with D tentatively TRBD1 or TRBD2 (5 bases each). Germline V gives CDR1 SGDLS, CDR2 YYNGEE. The V end was cut by 0 bases, the J end by 1 base, with 11 bases between. The CDR3 length is 16 residues. The CDR3 DNA reads as TGTGCCAGCAGCGTAGGGTTGGGGGAATCCTACAATGAGCAGTTCTTC. It is translated as CASSVGLGESYNEQFF.

The chain has TRBV7-3 and TRBJ2-1, with 11 positions matching TRBD2. The CDR3 is 12 amino acids. The V segment lost 8 bases and the J segment 9 bases; nucleotides outside the gene matches: 3. Germline V lookup: CDR1 SGHTA, CDR2 FQGTGA. CDR3 protein: CASRSGRGEQFF. CDR3 DNA: TGTGCCAGCCGTAGCGGGAGGGGTGAGCAGTTCTTC.

Within the sample, this clonotype is medium-sized (0.01 to 0.1%). The chain recombines TRBV7-2 with TRBJ2-3; TRBD2 matches at 10 bases. The CDR3 loop spans 16 amino acids. The V gene's germline CDR1 is SGHTA and CDR2 FQGNSA. Trimming removed 5 bases from V and 2 bases from J; junction bases left unmatched: 7. For the CDR3, the DNA is TGTGCCAGCAGCACGCCTAGCGGGAGCTTCACAGATACGCAGTATTTT. It yields the protein CASSTPSGSFTDTQYF.

The rearrangement uses TRBV6-1 and TRBJ2-2, with D perhaps TRBD1 or TRBD2 (5 bases each). Germline assignment: CDR1 MNHNS and CDR2 SASEGT. V gave up 3 bases and J gave up 0 bases, with 20 bases separating them. The CDR3 loop spans 19 amino acids. The CDR3 is CASSDYKGTPLANTGELFF. In nucleotides, the CDR3 is TGTGCCAGCAGTGATTACAAAGGGACCCCCCTCGCGAACACCGGGGAGCTGTTTTTT.

The chain carries TRBV7-2 and TRBJ2-7, with D possibly matching TRBD2 (5 bases). CDR3 length: 13 amino acids. CDR1 SGHTA and CDR2 FQGNSA come from the germline V gene. The ends were cut back, 3 bases at V and 6 bases at J, with 12 bases in the middle. CDR3: CASSFRGSGEQYF. The CDR3 nucleotides are TGTGCCAGCAGCTTTCGAGGGAGTGGCGAGCAGTACTTC.

In its sample, this clonotype was seen a few times. The chain has TRBV28 and TRBJ2-2, with TRBD2 matching 10 bases. The CDR3 is 18 amino acids. CDR1 is MDHEN, CDR2 SYDVKM, per germline. J lost 0 bases, V lost 6 bases, and 10 bases had no gene match. The CDR3 DNA follows: TGTGCCAGCAGATCACTTGTCCTAGCGGGGGCGAACACCGGGGAGCTGTTTTTT. Translated: CASRSLVLAGANTGELFF. Complete variable domain (other parts from reference TRBV28 and TRBJ2-2): DVKVTQSSRYLVKRTGEKVFLECVQDMDHENMFWYRQDPGLGLRLIYFSYDVKMKEKGDIPEGYSVSREKKERFSLILESASTNQTSMYLCASRSLVLAGANTGELFFGEGSRLTVL.

This clonotype has only a few counts. The gene calls are TRBV7-8 and TRBJ2-3; a possible D gene is TRBD2 (6 bases). This CDR3 is built from 15 residues. Germline values: CDR1 SGHVS, CDR2 FQNEAQ. Between the trimmed V and J ends, which lost 1 base and 6 bases, there was a span of 14 bases. The CDR3 spells CASSLVGEVVDTQYF. The CDR3 nucleotides read TGTGCCAGCAGCTTAGTAGGGGAGGTTGTGGATACGCAGTATTTT.